The source of this T cell receptor beta chain is a study of blood T cell repertoires in COVID-19. Study-level background: The origin of the acute and convalescent COVID-19 samples was the United States, Italy and Spain. Sources were T cells, B-cell-depleted T cells, or PBMCs; the material itself was cDNA or gDNA.

The CDR3 loop spans 15 amino acids. J was trimmed by 2 bases and V by 7 bases; bases with no gene match: 10. Per the germline V gene, CDR1 is MNHEY and CDR2 is SVGAGI. This clone was detected once. In the original processing: Amplification from reference gene primers served as the basis for estimated nucleated cell counts. Method: immunoSEQ multiplex PCR; TCRdb's copy keeps in-frame clones and lacks some. The V and J calls and clone size were taken over from that table, and D and trimming were inferred from the DNA. Among 270,000 or so clones listed, around 89% were seen once. The TCR was taken from a middle-aged man with acute or convalescent COVID-19. The chain joins TRBV6-5 to TRBJ1-1; TRBD1 agrees at 7 bases. What was sequenced was peripheral blood. CDR3 in DNA: TGTGCCAGCATTCCCTCGACAGGGTACAACACTGAAGCTTTCTTT. Amino acids: CASIPSTGYNTEAFF.